These T cell receptor beta chains were read from a single sample in a study of blood T cell repertoires in COVID-19. The protocol was immunoSEQ multiplex PCR, while the TCRdb copy is restricted to in-frame clones and leaves out a portion. The sample shows roughly 330,000 clones, nearly 90% of them seen only once. Sequencing used PBMCs or T cells enriched from blood (not recorded which). The origin of the receptors is a woman in her twenties or thirties who had recovered from COVID-19. Both conserved end residues are part of each CDR3. A D gene is named only where the DNA matches it firmly. The size field is filled for only some rows; it gives once, few, many or a size class.

size,V,J,D,DNA,CDR3
-,TRBV30,TRBJ1-2,-,TGTGCCTGGAGTGTAGGGCAGGTCACAGGGCATGGCTACACCTTC,CAWSVGQVTGHGYTF
-,TRBV5-1,TRBJ1-1,-,TGCGCCAGCAGCTTGGACGGGGGGCTGACTGAAGCTTTCTTT,CASSLDGGLTEAFF
-,TRBV4-1,TRBJ2-7,TRBD1,TGCGCCAGCAGCCAACCAGGGGGACGCTCCTACGAGCAGTACTTC,CASSQPGGRSYEQYF
few,TRBV7-2,TRBJ2-1,TRBD2,TGTGCCAGCAGCTCCCGTCTAGCGGGTCGGGGGAATGAGCAGTTCTTC,CASSSRLAGRGNEQFF
-,TRBV10-3,TRBJ1-2,-,TGTGCCATCAGTGAGTCTGGCAGCGGCGGCTACACCTTC,CAISESGSGGYTF
-,TRBV5-1,TRBJ1-4,TRBD1,TGCGCCAGCAGCGTAGACAGGGTCCAATCTGAAAAACTGTTTTTT,CASSVDRVQSEKLFF
-,TRBV7-6,TRBJ2-5,TRBD2,TGTGCCAGCAGCTTAGGGCTAGCGGGGGGCCAAGAGACCCAGTACTTC,CASSLGLAGGQETQYF
once,TRBV4-1,TRBJ1-5,TRBD1,TGCGCCAGCAGCCAAGACGGGACAGGGCCTTATCAGCCCCAGCATTTT,CASSQDGTGPYQPQHF
-,TRBV5-4,TRBJ1-2,-,TGTGCCAGCAGCCCTGCGGGGAAGCGAGTCCTCGACTATGGCTACACCTTC,CASSPAGKRVLDYGYTF
-,TRBV5-6,TRBJ2-1,TRBD1,TGTGCCAGCAGCGACTGGGGACAGGGGGCGATTAAAAATGAGCAGTTCTTC,CASSDWGQGAIKNEQFF
-,TRBV19,TRBJ1-2,-,TGTGCCAGTAGCCGGGAGATCTACACCTTC,CASSREIYTF
once,TRBV7-9,TRBJ1-6,-,TGTGCCAGCAGCTTAGGCGGGGAAAGGCCCCTCCACTTT,CASSLGGERPLHF
-,TRBV2,TRBJ1-2,TRBD1,TGTGCCAGCAGTGAGAAGGACAGGAACTATGGCTACACCTTC,CASSEKDRNYGYTF
-,TRBV6-2/TRBV6-3,TRBJ1-3,-,TGTGCCAGCAGCATCGAGACACCCTTCTCTGGAAACACCATATATTTT,CASSIETPFSGNTIYF
-,TRBV30,TRBJ1-2,-,TGTGCCTGGGAGCGGACGGCCTATGGCTACACCTTC,CAWERTAYGYTF
-,TRBV25-1,TRBJ2-2,TRBD1,TGTGCCAGCAGCAACCCGGGACAGCCAAGCGGGGAGCTGTTTTTT,CASSNPGQPSGELFF
-,TRBV28,TRBJ1-3,-,TGTGCCAGCAGTTTAGCGGCTTTTGGAAACACCATATATTTT,CASSLAAFGNTIYF
-,TRBV30,TRBJ1-3,TRBD1,TGTGCCTGGAGTCCGGGACAGAAAGCCTCTGGAAACACCATATATTTT,CAWSPGQKASGNTIYF